This T cell receptor beta chain originates from a study of cytomegalovirus exposure and HLA in healthy donors. Whole-study results and caveats: Reports credit the classifier with highly specific, highly sensitive diagnosis of cytomegalovirus status. Cytomegalovirus-associated status was assigned to about 170 TCR beta chains. The authors later linked a missense DCLRE1C variant to TCR beta V- and J-gene trimming.

This CDR3 is built from 13 residues. CDR1 is SGHDN and CDR2 is FVKESK in the germline V gene. The ends were cut back, 5 bases at V and 7 bases at J, with 13 bases in the middle. As to this clone: Its antigen is unidentified.

The PCR made use of 60 Vbeta and 13 Jbeta primers. The repertoire was sequenced with immunoSEQ multiplex PCR; TCRdb's copy has only in-frame clones and lacks some. Of about 160,000 clones detected, 87% appear once; the ten largest clones hold about 0.93%. The specimen sequenced was PBMCs. The gene calls are TRBV14 and TRBJ2-3, with no clear D. This sequence was found in a woman aged 25 to 39 in good health and CMV-seronegative. The DNA for the CDR3 is TGTGCCAGCAGCACGAGACTTGAAAATACGCAGTATTTT. This encodes CASSTRLENTQYF. Combining the CDR3 with reference TRBV14 and TRBJ2-3 gives the whole variable domain EAGVTQFPSHSVIEKGQTVTLRCDPISGHDNLYWYRRVMGKEIKFLLHFVKESKQDESGMPNNRFLAERTGGTYSTLKVQPAELEDSGVYFCASSTRLENTQYFGPGTRLTVL.